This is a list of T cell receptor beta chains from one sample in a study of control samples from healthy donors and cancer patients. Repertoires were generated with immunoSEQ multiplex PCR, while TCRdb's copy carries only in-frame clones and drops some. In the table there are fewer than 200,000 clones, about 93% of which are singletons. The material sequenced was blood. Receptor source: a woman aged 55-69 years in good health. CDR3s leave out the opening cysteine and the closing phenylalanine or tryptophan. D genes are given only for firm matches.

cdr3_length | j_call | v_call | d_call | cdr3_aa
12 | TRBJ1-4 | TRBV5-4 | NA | ASSLGSGFEKLF
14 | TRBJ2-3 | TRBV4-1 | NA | ASSQQMGLSGDTQY
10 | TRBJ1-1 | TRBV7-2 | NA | ASSSQGVEAF
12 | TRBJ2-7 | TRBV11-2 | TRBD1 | ASSGRQGFYEQY
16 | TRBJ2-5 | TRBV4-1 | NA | ASSQGAGVTGGWETQY
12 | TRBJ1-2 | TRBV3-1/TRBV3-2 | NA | ASSQDEQGRGYT
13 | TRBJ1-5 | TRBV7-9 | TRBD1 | ASSSQGGGNQPQH
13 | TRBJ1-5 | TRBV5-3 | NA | ARSLGGDSNQPQH
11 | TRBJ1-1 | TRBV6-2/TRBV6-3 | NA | ASSYTVRGRAF
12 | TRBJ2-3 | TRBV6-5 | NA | ASRPPGLTDTQY
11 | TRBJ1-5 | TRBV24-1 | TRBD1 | ATSDGTDQPQH
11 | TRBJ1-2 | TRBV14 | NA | ASSYQGRNGYT
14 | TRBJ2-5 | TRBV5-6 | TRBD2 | AGSLVWTSGKETQY
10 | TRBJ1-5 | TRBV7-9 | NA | ASSLSRGPQH
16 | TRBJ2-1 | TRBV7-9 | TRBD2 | ASSSIWTSGGLYNEQF
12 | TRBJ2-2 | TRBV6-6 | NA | ASSIVGTTGELF
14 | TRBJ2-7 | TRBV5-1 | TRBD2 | ASSLAGASGSYEQY
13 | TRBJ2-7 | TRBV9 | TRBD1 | ASSVGQGAPYEQY
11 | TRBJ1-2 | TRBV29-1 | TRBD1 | SVVRDRGDGYT
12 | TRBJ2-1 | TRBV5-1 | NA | ASSPSSQTLEQF
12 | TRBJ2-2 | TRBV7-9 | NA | ASSVVQHTGELF
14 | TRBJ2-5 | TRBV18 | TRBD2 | ASSRREGSARETQY
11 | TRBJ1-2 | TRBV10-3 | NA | AISDGQSYGYT
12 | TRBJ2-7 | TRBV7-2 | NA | ASSLAGRNYEQY
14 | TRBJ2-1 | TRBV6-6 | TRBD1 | ASSYYTGTGFNEQF
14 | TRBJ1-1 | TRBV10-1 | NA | ASSESRTEMNTEAF
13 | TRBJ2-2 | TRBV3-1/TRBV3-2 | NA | ASSQERVYTGELF
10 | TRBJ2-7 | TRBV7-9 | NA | ASSLGAYEQY
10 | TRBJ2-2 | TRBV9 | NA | ASSPYPGELF
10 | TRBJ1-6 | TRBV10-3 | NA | ATKTVDSPLH
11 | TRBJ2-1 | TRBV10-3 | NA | AMMGAANNEQF
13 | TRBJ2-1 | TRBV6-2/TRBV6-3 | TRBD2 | ASSTTSGGNNEQF
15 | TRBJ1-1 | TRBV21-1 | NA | ASSKEMRTGGNTEAF
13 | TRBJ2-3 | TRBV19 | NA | ASSPGPGGTDTQY
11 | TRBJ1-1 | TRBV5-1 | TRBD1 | ASSLTGGTEAF
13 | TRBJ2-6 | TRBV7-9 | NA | ASSFGGSGANVLT
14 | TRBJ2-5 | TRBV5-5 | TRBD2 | ASTPRLAGSQETQY
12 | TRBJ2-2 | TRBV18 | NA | ASSPSANTGELF
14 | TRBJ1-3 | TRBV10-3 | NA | AISETTGLSGNTIY
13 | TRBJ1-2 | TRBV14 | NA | ASSQVAVSFYGYT
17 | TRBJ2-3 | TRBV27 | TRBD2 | ASSLLSLGTSGLAGTQY
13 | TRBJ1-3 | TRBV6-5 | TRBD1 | ASMVTGNSGNTIY
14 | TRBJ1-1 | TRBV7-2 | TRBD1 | ASSVGDRGEVTEAF
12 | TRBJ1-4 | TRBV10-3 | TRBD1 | AISGQGSNEKLF
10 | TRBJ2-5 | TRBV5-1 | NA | ASSDFDETQY
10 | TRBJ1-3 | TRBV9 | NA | ASSASGNTIY
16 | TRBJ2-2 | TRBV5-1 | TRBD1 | ASSLTGTGGTVTGELF
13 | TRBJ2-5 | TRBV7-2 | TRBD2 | ASSPTSGGWETQY